The rows below give T cell receptor beta chains drawn from one sample of a study of spatial heterogeneity in lung cancer. A single record per CDR3 protein comes from TCRdb applying MiXCR to the 5' RACE reads. Among about 18,000 distinct CDR3 sequences listed, about 6.3% were seen once. The material sequenced was lung tumor tissue, taken at surgery. The receptor source for this set is a female donor with early-stage non-small cell lung cancer. Both conserved end residues are part of each CDR3. D genes are given only for firm matches. The listing skips clone size in some rows; elsewhere it reads once, few, many or a size class.

V,J,D,size,CDR3,DNA
TRBV10-3,TRBJ1-5,.,many,CAISDSNQPQHF,TGTGCCATCAGTGACTCCAATCAGCCCCAGCATTTT
TRBV6-2/TRBV6-3,TRBJ2-3,.,many,CASSYLGGADTQYF,TGTGCCAGCAGTTACTTGGGAGGCGCAGATACGCAGTATTTT
TRBV28,TRBJ2-5,.,many,CASSLPGQLQETQYF,TGTGCCAGCAGTTTACCCGGACAGTTACAAGAGACCCAGTACTTC
TRBV12-3/TRBV12-4,TRBJ2-7,.,.,CASSFWGPAYEQYF,TGTGCCAGCAGTTTTTGGGGGCCGGCCTACGAGCAGTACTTC
TRBV21-1,TRBJ1-1,.,many,CASSNRSPGLRVAFF,TGTGCCAGCAGCAATCGATCACCGGGCCTCAGGGTAGCTTTCTTT
TRBV9,TRBJ2-1,TRBD2,many,CASSVAGLAANEQFF,TGTGCCAGCAGCGTAGCGGGACTAGCGGCTAATGAGCAGTTCTTC
TRBV10-3,TRBJ2-3,.,many,CAIRDSGSTDTQYF,TGTGCCATCAGGGATAGCGGTAGCACAGATACGCAGTATTTT
TRBV28,TRBJ2-2,.,many,CASRPDRNTGELFF,TGTGCCAGCAGACCGGACAGAAACACCGGGGAGCTGTTTTTT
TRBV2,TRBJ2-2,.,many,CASSELRRAVSGELFF,TGTGCCAGCAGTGAGTTGAGGAGGGCAGTGAGCGGGGAGCTGTTTTTT
TRBV7-2,TRBJ2-1,TRBD2,few,CASRTSGSQNNEQFF,TGTGCCAGCAGAACTAGCGGGAGTCAGAACAATGAGCAGTTCTTC
TRBV5-1,TRBJ2-1,.,many,CASSLSDGSRGSYNEQFF,TGCGCCAGCAGCTTAAGTGACGGGAGTCGAGGATCCTACAATGAGCAGTTCTTC
TRBV6-5,TRBJ2-7,.,many,CASSYSSRRNEQYF,TGTGCCAGCAGTTACTCGAGCCGGAGGAACGAGCAGTACTTC
TRBV7-2,TRBJ2-1,.,many,CASSSDSSWMVF,TGTGCCAGCAGCTCAGACAGTTCATGGATGGTCTTC
TRBV28,TRBJ2-1,.,many,CASRTRHYPHSYNEQFF,TGTGCCAGCAGAACACGTCATTATCCCCACTCCTACAATGAGCAGTTCTTC
TRBV12-3/TRBV12-4,TRBJ2-1,.,many,CASSFSAGEQFF,TGTGCCAGCAGTTTTTCCGCGGGGGAGCAGTTCTTC
TRBV19,TRBJ1-4,TRBD1,.,CASSNYRQGMAEKLFF,TGTGCCAGTAGTAATTACCGACAGGGGATGGCTGAAAAACTGTTTTTT
TRBV4-1,TRBJ2-5,.,medium-sized,CASSQGGGGPQETQYF,TGCGCCAGCAGCCAAGGGGGCGGAGGGCCTCAAGAGACCCAGTACTTC
TRBV3-1,TRBJ2-5,TRBD1,many,CASSYGTGPQETQYF,TGTGCCAGCAGTTATGGGACAGGGCCCCAAGAGACCCAGTACTTC
TRBV6-5,TRBJ2-7,.,many,CASSGRGGGHHEQYF,TGTGCCAGCAGTGGCCGGGGAGGGGGCCACCACGAGCAGTACTTC
TRBV20-1,TRBJ1-1,.,many,CSARDLRVF,TGCAGTGCTAGAGACCTCCGCGTCTTC
TRBV7-9,TRBJ2-7,TRBD1,many,CASSLERTGVYEQYF,TGTGCCAGCAGCTTAGAAAGGACAGGGGTCTACGAGCAGTACTTC
TRBV7-9,TRBJ1-1,.,few,CASSLQGGTEAFF,TGTGCCAGCAGCTTACAGGGAGGCACTGAAGCTTTCTTT
TRBV20-1,TRBJ2-1,.,many,CSADPSSYNEQFF,TGCAGTGCGGACCCGAGCTCCTACAATGAGCAGTTCTTC
TRBV5-1,TRBJ1-2,TRBD1,many,CASSLEGQGRSSYTF,TGCGCCAGCAGCTTGGAGGGACAGGGGCGAAGTAGCTACACCTTC